A selection of T cell receptor beta chains follows, all from one sample in a study of Graves' ophthalmopathy and Graves' hyperthyroidism. TCRdb re-called the multiplex PCR reads with MiXCR, one entry per CDR3 protein. The sample yields about 620,000 distinct CDR3 sequences, around a fifth seen once. Sequenced sample: peripheral blood. The source is a woman aged 18-29 years with stable Graves' hyperthyroidism. Some clones in this sample may be carry-over from other donors' samples. Each CDR3 is given with its conserved first and last residue. Rows give clone size only sometimes, using once, few, many, or a class for an expanded clone.

>-|TRBV6-1|TRBJ1-6
CASSEGPGQGVSPLHF
>many|TRBV28|TRBJ2-5
CASSFGGAQYF
>-|TRBV15|TRBJ2-5
CATSTLAGTQETQYF
>many|TRBV7-2|TRBJ1-2
CASSTVGGGYTF
>many|TRBV4-1|TRBJ1-2
CASSQVVGTGGHYGYTF
>many|TRBV7-8|TRBJ1-2
CASSVTGGGGYTF
>-|TRBV5-1|TRBJ2-5
CASSPSAAGGETQYF
>-|TRBV20-1|TRBJ2-7
CSARRESPYEQYF
>-|TRBV3-1|TRBJ1-2
CASSQGHGGSFGYTF
>many|TRBV11-2|TRBJ1-1
CASPREGDGDEAFF
>few|TRBV2|TRBJ2-4
CASDRQKNIQYF
>-|TRBV20-1|TRBJ2-2
CSARDPGTRTPGELFF
>-|TRBV7-2|TRBJ1-1
CASRQEPRNTEAFF
>once|TRBV18|TRBJ1-2
CASSPLAGLGDGYTF
>few|TRBV11-2|TRBJ2-7
CASSPRGRGGSYEQYF
>-|TRBV20-1|TRBJ1-2
CSAGGDGVRANYGYTF
>many|TRBV6-5|TRBJ1-1
CASSYGDTQNTEAFF
>-|TRBV13|TRBJ1-1
CASKGQGPTEAFF
>many|TRBV6-5|TRBJ1-1
CAGSSRSQGVEAFF
>-|TRBV6-5|TRBJ2-3
CASSSSTSGGADTQYF
>-|TRBV28|TRBJ2-7
CASSSAGGQYEQYF
>few|TRBV6-1|TRBJ1-1
CASSEAGSRRAEAFF
>many|TRBV6-1|TRBJ2-5
CASRQEGTEETQYF
>many|TRBV6-5|TRBJ1-3
CASSHRESGNTIYF